The 3 T cell receptor beta chains given below trace back to one sample, sequenced in a study of CD8+ T cells in alopecia areata. Treatment denoted: oral pan-JAK inhibitor, 5-10 mg twice daily. Extracted from the samples, RNA was reverse transcribed into cDNA to serve as the sequencing template. Profiled with immunoSEQ multiplex PCR; TCRdb holds only in-frame clones, not every one. The data show fewer than 250,000 clones, 40% to 45% seen once. Sample: CD4+ T cells sorted from blood, taken at roughly week 38, from a patient treated with tofacitinib. The receptors come from a human donor with alopecia areata.

The chain has TRBV25-1 and TRBJ2-7; TRBD2 matches 7 bases. The length of the CDR3 is 12 residues. Per germline, CDR1 MGHDK and CDR2 SYGVNS. With V trimmed by 5 bases and J by 9 bases, 7 bases remained unmatched. The CDR3 here is CASSFSGGTQYF. CDR3 sequence (DNA): TGTGCCAGCAGTTTCTCCGGGGGGACGCAGTACTTC.

The rearrangement links TRBV5-4 to TRBJ2-1; D ambiguous. Germline CDR1 SGHNT, CDR2 YYREEE (reference sequence). Trimming stripped 4 bases from V and 2 bases from J, with 16 bases between. The CDR3 covers 16 residues. The CDR3 loop is CASSQATNLPYNEQFF. For the CDR3, the DNA is TGTGCCAGCAGCCAAGCCACTAACCTACCCTACAATGAGCAGTTCTTC.

To note about this clone: Other DNA sequences in this sample translate to the same CDR3. The rearrangement links TRBV29-1 to TRBJ1-2, with D uncertain. CDR1 is SQVTM and CDR2 is ANQGSEA in the germline V gene. The CDR3 covers 12 residues. Deletions cut 4 bases from V and 0 bases from J, with 6 bases between. CDR3 amino acids: CSVGGPNYGYTF. The CDR3 DNA is TGCAGCGTTGGAGGTCCTAACTATGGCTACACCTTC. Together with reference TRBV29-1 and TRBJ1-2, the CDR3 gives the full variable domain: SAVISQKPSRDICQRGTSLTIQCQVDSQVTMMFWYRQQPGQSLTLIATANQGSEATYESGFVIDKFPISRPNLTFSTLTVSNMSPEDSSIYLCSVGGPNYGYTFGSGTRLTVV.